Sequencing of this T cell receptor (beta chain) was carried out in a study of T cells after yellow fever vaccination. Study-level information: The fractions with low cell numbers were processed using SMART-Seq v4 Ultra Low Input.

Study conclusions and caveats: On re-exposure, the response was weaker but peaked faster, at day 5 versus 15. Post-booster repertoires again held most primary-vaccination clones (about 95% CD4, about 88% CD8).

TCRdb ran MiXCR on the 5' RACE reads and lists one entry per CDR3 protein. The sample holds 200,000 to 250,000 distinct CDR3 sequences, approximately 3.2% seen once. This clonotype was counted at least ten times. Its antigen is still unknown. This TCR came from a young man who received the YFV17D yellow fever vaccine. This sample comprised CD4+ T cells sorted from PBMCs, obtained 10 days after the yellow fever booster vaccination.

CDR3 sequence (DNA): TGTGCCAGCAGAATTGAGGACAACACTAACTATGGCTACACCTTC. It encodes CASRIEDNTNYGYTF. The chain joins TRBV6-2 or TRBV6-3 to TRBJ1-2, with D perhaps TRBD1 (5 bases). Germline CDR1 and CDR2: MNHEY and SVGEGT. The CDR3 is 15 amino acids. Between the trimmed V and J ends, which lost 6 bases and 0 bases, there was a span of 14 bases.